One sample yielded the 10 T cell receptor beta chains listed below, sequenced in a study of beta chain features in type 1 diabetes. All of the isolated RNA was reverse transcribed, so expressed TCRB transcripts were sequenced. Libraries were prepared by immunoSEQ multiplex PCR; TCRdb keeps only in-frame clonotypes and omits some of them. The table has hundreds of thousands of clones, around 12% seen once. The sample comprised naive CD4+ T cells from blood. These receptors all stem from a man aged 18 to 30 in good health.

This clone turned up a few times. The chain is built from TRBV5-1 and TRBJ2-5; D gene unclear. V lost 3 bases and J 1 base, leaving 7 bases between the germline ends. Germline lookup yields CDR1 SGHRS and CDR2 YFSETQ. The CDR3 has 13 amino acids. CDR3 sequence (DNA): TGCGCCAGCAGCTCCGGGTTCCAAGAGACCCAGTACTTC. Its translation is CASSSGFQETQYF. The full variable domain, with the rest looked up from reference TRBV5-1 and TRBJ2-5, is KAGVTQTPRYLIKTRGQQVTLSCSPISGHRSVSWYQQTPGQGLQFLFEYFSETQRNKGNFPGRFSGRQFSNSRSEMNVSTLELGDSALYLCASSSGFQETQYFGPGTRLLVL.

This clone has just a few counts. The CDR3 DNA sequence: TGTGCCTGGATCCGCGGGGGGGCCGGTTCCTACAATGAGCAGTTCTTC. Amino acid sequence: CAWIRGGAGSYNEQFF. The chain carries TRBV30 and TRBJ2-1; the match to TRBD2 covers 9 bases. CDR1 GTSNPN and CDR2 SVGIG come from the germline V gene (reference sequence). V lost 4 bases to trimming and J lost 1 base; unmatched junction nucleotides: 8. CDR3 length equals 16 residues.

The V and J genes are TRBV7-2 and TRBJ2-7; 9 nucleotides agree with TRBD1. This CDR3 is 15 amino acids long. The V gene end was trimmed by 5 bases and the J gene end by 3 bases; junction bases not matched to a gene: 8. Looked up from germline, CDR1 is SGHTA and CDR2 is FQGNSA. CDR3 nucleotide sequence: TGTGCCAGCAGCCGGGGACAGGGAGGGAGCTACGAGCAGTACTTC. Its translation is CASSRGQGGSYEQYF.

This clone was seen only a few times. The chain has TRBV18 and TRBJ2-1, with D maybe TRBD2 (5 bases). Trimming removed 3 bases from V and 2 bases from J, with 8 bases in between. The CDR3 has 14 amino acids. Germline CDR1 and CDR2: KGHSH and LQKENI. CDR3 loop: CASSPDGTYNEQFF. The DNA for the CDR3 is TGTGCCAGCTCACCCGACGGGACCTACAATGAGCAGTTCTTC.

A few counts support this clone. The chain links TRBV7-6 to TRBJ2-3; tentative D call: TRBD1 (5 bases). V lost 4 bases and J 8 bases, leaving 7 bases between the germline ends. Germline CDR1 reads SGHVS; CDR2 reads FNYEAQ. This CDR3 has 11 residues. In DNA, the CDR3 is TGTGCCAGCAGCTCAAGGGGTACGCAGTATTTT. Protein: CASSSRGTQYF.

This clone showed up just once. The chain recombines TRBV7-3 with TRBJ2-3; the match to TRBD2 covers 9 bases. The CDR3 contains 15 residues. Germline assignment: CDR1 SGHTA and CDR2 FQGTGA. V gave up 2 bases and J gave up 4 bases; unmatched junction bases: 4. The CDR3 here is CASSLRGLAPDTQYF. In DNA form, the CDR3 reads TGTGCCAGCAGCTTACGGGGACTAGCCCCAGATACGCAGTATTTT.

The chain carries TRBV9 and TRBJ1-3, with no clear D. CDR3 length equals 14 residues. Trimming shortened V by 4 bases and J by 2 bases, and 10 bases separated the two germline ends. From germline, CDR1 is SGDLS and CDR2 YYNGEE. The CDR3 nucleotides read TGTGCCAGCAGCCCTATCGGGACTGGAAACACCATATATTTT. As protein: CASSPIGTGNTIYF.

This chain connects TRBV19 to TRBJ2-7; possible D gene TRBD1, 6 bases. The V and J ends lost 5 bases and 0 bases respectively, with 14 bases between them. This CDR3 has 15 residues. CDR1 is LNHDA, CDR2 SQIVND, per germline (reference sequence). CDR3 nucleotides: TGTGCCAGTAGTCAACAGGGCGCCAGCTCCTACGAGCAGTACTTC. This gives the protein CASSQQGASSYEQYF.

There are many counts of this clone. The V and J genes are TRBV4-3 and TRBJ2-3; TRBD2 might be the D (5 bases). Germline CDR1 and CDR2: LGHNA and YSLEER. Trimming shortened V by 4 bases and J by 2 bases, and 10 bases separated the two germline ends. The CDR3 runs to 14 residues. This chain's CDR3 is CASSPAGHTDTQYF. Here the CDR3 DNA reads TGCGCCAGCAGCCCCGCGGGTCACACAGATACGCAGTATTTT.

The table lists this clone with a few counts. The V call is TRBV14, the J call TRBJ2-3; TRBD2 matches 8 bases. Germline lookup yields CDR1 SGHDN and CDR2 FVKESK. CDR3 length: 15 amino acids. V lost 1 base, J lost 7 bases, and 7 bases stayed unmatched. CDR3 residues: CASSQVAGSRNTQYF. The DNA for the CDR3 is TGTGCCAGCAGCCAAGTAGCGGGAAGCCGTAATACGCAGTATTTT. The variable domain in full, completed from reference TRBV14 and TRBJ2-3, reads EAGVTQFPSHSVIEKGQTVTLRCDPISGHDNLYWYRRVMGKEIKFLLHFVKESKQDESGMPNNRFLAERTGGTYSTLKVQPAELEDSGVYFCASSQVAGSRNTQYFGPGTRLTVL.